The 9 T cell receptor beta chains below all came from one sample that was sequenced in a study of CD8 T cells in ankylosing spondylitis. TCRdb called the 5' RACE reads again in MiXCR, with one record for every CDR3 protein. The sample lists a few hundred thousand distinct CDR3 sequences, approximately 20% seen once, with approximately 14% in the top ten. Sequencing was carried out using blood, either unsorted or a sorted T cell fraction (not recorded which). Every receptor here comes from a male donor with ankylosing spondylitis or in good health (not recorded which).

This clonotype was counted only a few times. V usage is TRBV7-8 and J usage is TRBJ2-7, with D perhaps matching TRBD1 or TRBD2 (6 bases each). Germline V gene lookup returns CDR1 SGHVS and CDR2 FQNEAQ. Trimming shortened V by 2 bases and J by 0 bases, and 17 bases separated the two germline ends. The CDR3 sequence is 17 residues long. CDR3 amino acids: CASSLSSRGVSSYEQYF. Written as DNA, the CDR3 is TGTGCCAGCAGCTTAAGCTCGAGGGGGGTAAGCTCCTACGAGCAGTACTTC. Supplemented by reference TRBV7-8 and TRBJ2-7, the full variable domain reads GAGVSQSPRYKVAKRGQDVALRCDPISGHVSLFWYQQALGQGPEFLTYFQNEAQLDKSGLPSDRFFAERPEGSVSTLKIQRTQQEDSAVYLCASSLSSRGVSSYEQYFGPGTRLTVT.

The genes are TRBV7-9 and TRBJ2-7; the D gene is possibly TRBD1 (5 bases). Trimming shortened V by 5 bases and J by 3 bases, and 20 bases separated the two germline ends. Germline CDR1 is SEHNR and CDR2 is FQNEAQ (reference sequence). The CDR3 covers 16 residues. The DNA of the CDR3 is TGTGCCAGCAGCAGTACGGTGGGGCAGTCGAACTACGAGCAGTACTTC. Translating it yields CASSSTVGQSNYEQYF.

The chain couples TRBV29-1 to TRBJ2-1; D remains unclear. Germline values: CDR1 SQVTM, CDR2 ANQGSEA. V was pared by 1 base and J by 9 bases, with 10 bases between. The length of the CDR3 is 12 residues. The CDR3 DNA follows: TGCAGCGTTGAAGGTTTGATGGGTGAGCAGTTCTTC. Amino acid sequence: CSVEGLMGEQFF.

This sequence joins TRBV20-1 and TRBJ1-1; D possibly corresponds to TRBD1 (6 bases). Trimming cost V 6 bases and J 4 bases, with 15 bases left between them. The CDR3 has 13 residues. Germline V gene sequence: CDR1 DFQATT, CDR2 SNEGSKA (reference sequence). The DNA for the CDR3 is TGCAGTGCCAGGGGCTGGGTTTCCACTGAAGCTTTCTTT. Its translation is CSARGWVSTEAFF.

J is TRBJ2-2 and V is TRBV12-3 or TRBV12-4; weak D call: TRBD2 (5 bases). The germline V and J ends were trimmed by 3 bases and 17 bases, with 19 bases remaining between them. The CDR3 runs to 13 residues. This CDR3 reads CASSFPVAGERFF. The CDR3 DNA reads as TGTGCCAGCAGTTTTCCCGTCGCCGGGGAGCGTTTTTTT.

This chain joins TRBV7-9 and TRBJ1-1; weak D call: TRBD1 (5 bases). The CDR3 contains 16 residues. Germline assignment: CDR1 SEHNR and CDR2 FQNEAQ (reference sequence). V was trimmed by 6 bases and J by 2 bases, leaving 19 bases between them. The CDR3 sequence: CASSDLRGILNTEAFF. CDR3 bases: TGTGCCAGCAGTGATCTGCGGGGCATCTTAAACACTGAAGCTTTCTTT.

In its sample, this clonotype was seen a few times. The chain joins TRBV20-1 to TRBJ2-1; D gene ambiguous. Per the germline V gene, CDR1 is DFQATT and CDR2 is SNEGSKA (reference sequence). Trimming removed 0 bases from V and 0 bases from J, with 9 bases in between. CDR3 length equals 15 residues. The CDR3 sequence: CSARELGSSYNEQFF. The DNA of the CDR3 is TGCAGTGCTAGAGAATTAGGTAGCTCCTACAATGAGCAGTTCTTC.

This clonotype was recorded a few times. The chain links TRBV29-1 to TRBJ2-2, with TRBD1 matching 10 bases. CDR3 length: 17 amino acids. Germline V gene sequence: CDR1 SQVTM, CDR2 ANQGSEA. V was clipped by 2 bases and J by 2 bases; unmatched bases: 8. Here the CDR3 reads CSVEPRGTGANTGELFF. DNA for the CDR3: TGCAGCGTTGAACCTCGCGGGACAGGGGCCAACACCGGGGAGCTGTTTTTT.

The chain is built from TRBV20-1 and TRBJ2-7; maybe TRBD1 (5 bases). Germline CDR1 DFQATT, CDR2 SNEGSKA (reference sequence). V lost 2 bases and J lost 5, with 13 bases in between. The CDR3 is 13 residues long. The CDR3 nucleotides read TGCAGTGCTAGACTGGCAGGGTCCCACGAGCAGTACTTC. Amino acid sequence: CSARLAGSHEQYF.